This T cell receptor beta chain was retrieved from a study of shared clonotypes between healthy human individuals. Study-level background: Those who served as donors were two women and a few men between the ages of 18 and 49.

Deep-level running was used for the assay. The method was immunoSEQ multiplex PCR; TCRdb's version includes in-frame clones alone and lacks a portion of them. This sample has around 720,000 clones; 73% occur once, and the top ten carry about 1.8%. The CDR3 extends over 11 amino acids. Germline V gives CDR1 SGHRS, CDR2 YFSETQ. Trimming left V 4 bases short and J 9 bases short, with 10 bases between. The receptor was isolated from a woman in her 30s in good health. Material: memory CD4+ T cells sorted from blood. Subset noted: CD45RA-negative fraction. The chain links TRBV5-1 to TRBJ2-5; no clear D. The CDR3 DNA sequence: TGCGCCAGCAGCACCACGTCCTCCCAGTACTTC. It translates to CASSTTSSQYF. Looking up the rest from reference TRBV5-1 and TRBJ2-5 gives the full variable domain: KAGVTQTPRYLIKTRGQQVTLSCSPISGHRSVSWYQQTPGQGLQFLFEYFSETQRNKGNFPGRFSGRQFSNSRSEMNVSTLELGDSALYLCASSTTSSQYFGPGTRLLVL.